Listed below are T cell receptor beta chains from one sample, sequenced in a study of blood T cell repertoires in COVID-19. Clones were sequenced by immunoSEQ multiplex PCR, and TCRdb holds only the in-frame ones, with some missing. The data show a few hundred thousand clones, approximately 89% seen once. Source material: peripheral blood. These receptors originate from a woman in her twenties or thirties with COVID-19, enrolled during active disease. CDR3s include the opening cysteine and the closing phenylalanine or tryptophan. Fields, in order: CDR3 length, clone size, D gene, V gene, J gene, CDR3 protein, CDR3 DNA. The D gene is left open where the match is weak. For some rows the clone size is stated as once, few or many, or as a class when expanded; others skip it.

len: 12; abundance: NA; d_gene: NA; v_gene: TRBV29-1; j_gene: TRBJ1-3; CDR3aa: CSVEGVGNTIYF; CDR3nt: TGCAGCGTTGAAGGCGTTGGAAACACCATATATTTT
len: 17; abundance: NA; d_gene: NA; v_gene: TRBV21-1; j_gene: TRBJ2-3; CDR3aa: CASSKDLAGGLTDTQYF; CDR3nt: TGTGCCAGCAGCAAAGACCTAGCGGGGGGCCTCACAGATACGCAGTATTTT
len: 14; abundance: NA; d_gene: NA; v_gene: TRBV19; j_gene: TRBJ1-4; CDR3aa: CASRPDMDRRKLFF; CDR3nt: TGTGCCAGTAGACCGGACATGGATCGTCGGAAACTGTTTTTT
len: 14; abundance: NA; d_gene: NA; v_gene: TRBV5-6; j_gene: TRBJ1-3; CDR3aa: CASSSTGSGNTIYF; CDR3nt: TGTGCCAGCAGCTCCACAGGGTCCGGAAACACCATATATTTT
len: 17; abundance: NA; d_gene: TRBD1; v_gene: TRBV5-4; j_gene: TRBJ1-1; CDR3aa: CASSSDRGALKNTEAFF; CDR3nt: TGTGCCAGCAGCTCCGACAGGGGCGCCCTAAAGAACACTGAAGCTTTCTTT
len: 16; abundance: NA; d_gene: TRBD1; v_gene: TRBV19; j_gene: TRBJ1-6; CDR3aa: CASRDTTGSYNSPLHF; CDR3nt: TGTGCCAGTAGGGATACGACAGGGTCCTATAATTCACCCCTCCACTTT
len: 18; abundance: NA; d_gene: NA; v_gene: TRBV21-1; j_gene: TRBJ2-7; CDR3aa: CASSKAVRKGQGTPEQYF; CDR3nt: TGTGCCAGCAGCAAAGCTGTGCGGAAGGGACAGGGGACCCCCGAGCAGTACTTC
len: 13; abundance: NA; d_gene: NA; v_gene: TRBV24-1; j_gene: TRBJ2-7; CDR3aa: CATAEGASYEQYF; CDR3nt: TGTGCCACCGCGGAGGGAGCTAGCTACGAGCAGTACTTC
len: 18; abundance: NA; d_gene: NA; v_gene: TRBV9; j_gene: TRBJ2-1; CDR3aa: CASSVGRAAGNSYNEQFF; CDR3nt: TGTGCCAGCAGCGTAGGTAGGGCGGCGGGGAACTCCTACAATGAGCAGTTCTTC
len: 17; abundance: NA; d_gene: TRBD2; v_gene: TRBV3-1/TRBV3-2; j_gene: TRBJ2-5; CDR3aa: CASSQAGLAGGQETQYF; CDR3nt: TGTGCCAGCAGCCAAGCGGGACTAGCGGGGGGACAAGAGACCCAGTACTTC
len: 16; abundance: many; d_gene: NA; v_gene: TRBV10-3; j_gene: TRBJ1-1; CDR3aa: CAISDLPTGGYTEAFF; CDR3nt: TGTGCCATCAGTGACCTTCCGACAGGTGGGTACACTGAAGCTTTCTTT
len: 18; abundance: NA; d_gene: NA; v_gene: TRBV19; j_gene: TRBJ1-5; CDR3aa: CASSISRVGFASNQPQHF; CDR3nt: TGTGCCAGTAGTATTTCCCGGGTCGGGTTTGCTAGCAATCAGCCCCAGCATTTT
len: 15; abundance: NA; d_gene: NA; v_gene: TRBV11-2; j_gene: TRBJ1-6; CDR3aa: CASSLGTRGYSPLHF; CDR3nt: TGTGCCAGCAGCTTAGGGACTCGGGGTTATTCACCCCTCCACTTT
len: 15; abundance: once; d_gene: NA; v_gene: TRBV28; j_gene: TRBJ1-1; CDR3aa: CASSPSTEGRTEAFF; CDR3nt: TGTGCCAGCAGTCCCTCCACGGAAGGGAGGACTGAAGCTTTCTTT
len: 16; abundance: once; d_gene: NA; v_gene: TRBV18; j_gene: TRBJ1-5; CDR3aa: CASSFWGGVGNQPQHF; CDR3nt: TGTGCCAGCTCATTCTGGGGAGGGGTAGGTAATCAGCCCCAGCATTTT
len: 16; abundance: NA; d_gene: TRBD1; v_gene: TRBV4-1; j_gene: TRBJ1-5; CDR3aa: CASSQVWGQGNQPQHF; CDR3nt: TGCGCCAGCAGCCAAGTATGGGGACAGGGAAATCAGCCCCAGCATTTT
len: 13; abundance: NA; d_gene: NA; v_gene: TRBV5-5; j_gene: TRBJ1-4; CDR3aa: CASSLGSREKLFF; CDR3nt: TGTGCCAGCAGCTTGGGAAGCAGGGAAAAACTGTTTTTT
len: 14; abundance: once; d_gene: NA; v_gene: TRBV3-1/TRBV3-2; j_gene: TRBJ2-1; CDR3aa: CASSQGGPDNEQFF; CDR3nt: TGTGCCAGCAGCCAAGGTGGCCCAGACAATGAGCAGTTCTTC
len: 15; abundance: NA; d_gene: TRBD1; v_gene: TRBV6-5; j_gene: TRBJ1-5; CDR3aa: CASSYGQGRNQPQHF; CDR3nt: TGTGCCAGCAGTTACGGACAGGGACGCAATCAGCCCCAGCATTTT
len: 12; abundance: NA; d_gene: NA; v_gene: TRBV5-1; j_gene: TRBJ2-1; CDR3aa: CASSLFGYEQFF; CDR3nt: TGCGCCAGCAGCTTGTTTGGCTATGAGCAGTTCTTC
len: 15; abundance: once; d_gene: NA; v_gene: TRBV19; j_gene: TRBJ2-2; CDR3aa: CASGLKLANTGELFF; CDR3nt: TGTGCCAGCGGACTCAAGTTGGCGAACACCGGGGAGCTGTTTTTT
len: 16; abundance: NA; d_gene: TRBD2; v_gene: TRBV19; j_gene: TRBJ2-3; CDR3aa: CASSGLAGVSTDTQYF; CDR3nt: TGTGCCAGTAGTGGTTTAGCGGGGGTTAGCACAGATACGCAGTATTTT
len: 16; abundance: NA; d_gene: TRBD1; v_gene: TRBV9; j_gene: TRBJ2-3; CDR3aa: CASSAQIRGPADTQYF; CDR3nt: TGTGCCAGCAGCGCCCAGATAAGGGGGCCCGCCGATACGCAGTATTTT
len: 17; abundance: NA; d_gene: TRBD1; v_gene: TRBV6-1; j_gene: TRBJ2-3; CDR3aa: CASSEGGTGASTDTQYF; CDR3nt: TGTGCCAGCAGTGAAGGGGGGACAGGGGCTAGCACAGATACGCAGTATTTT
len: 13; abundance: NA; d_gene: NA; v_gene: TRBV24-1; j_gene: TRBJ2-2; CDR3aa: CATLSPNTGELFF; CDR3nt: TGTGCCACCCTTAGTCCGAACACCGGGGAGCTGTTTTTT
len: 15; abundance: NA; d_gene: NA; v_gene: TRBV3-1/TRBV3-2; j_gene: TRBJ1-2; CDR3aa: CASTSNPNGGYGYTF; CDR3nt: TGTGCCAGCACTTCAAACCCGAACGGGGGGTACGGCTACACCTTC
len: 14; abundance: NA; d_gene: TRBD2; v_gene: TRBV3-1/TRBV3-2; j_gene: TRBJ2-1; CDR3aa: CASSQDTSGGAQFF; CDR3nt: TGTGCCAGCAGCCAAGATACTAGCGGGGGGGCCCAGTTCTTC
len: 14; abundance: NA; d_gene: NA; v_gene: TRBV10-3; j_gene: TRBJ2-7; CDR3aa: CAISEPRTFYEQYF; CDR3nt: TGTGCCATCAGTGAGCCCCGGACTTTCTACGAGCAGTACTTC
len: 14; abundance: NA; d_gene: NA; v_gene: TRBV11-2; j_gene: TRBJ1-5; CDR3aa: CASSLLQPTQPQHF; CDR3nt: TGTGCCAGCAGCTTATTACAGCCCACACAGCCCCAGCATTTT
len: 15; abundance: NA; d_gene: TRBD1; v_gene: TRBV3-1/TRBV3-2; j_gene: TRBJ1-1; CDR3aa: CASSQRGQSDTEAFF; CDR3nt: TGTGCCAGCAGCCAAAGGGGGCAGTCGGACACTGAAGCTTTCTTT
len: 15; abundance: NA; d_gene: TRBD1; v_gene: TRBV6-5; j_gene: TRBJ2-5; CDR3aa: CASSNDRGRQETQYF; CDR3nt: TGTGCCAGCAGCAACGACAGGGGCCGCCAAGAGACCCAGTACTTC
len: 16; abundance: NA; d_gene: NA; v_gene: TRBV21-1; j_gene: TRBJ1-2; CDR3aa: CASSLAAGYSCYGYTF; CDR3nt: NA
len: 15; abundance: NA; d_gene: TRBD2; v_gene: TRBV10-1; j_gene: TRBJ2-1; CDR3aa: CASSAGTSGQAGMFF; CDR3nt: TGCGCCAGCAGTGCCGGGACTAGCGGTCAAGCGGGTATGTTCTTC
len: 11; abundance: NA; d_gene: NA; v_gene: TRBV10-2; j_gene: TRBJ2-5; CDR3aa: CASSDGGGQYF; CDR3nt: TGCGCCAGCAGTGACGGGGGAGGCCAGTACTTC
len: 15; abundance: once; d_gene: TRBD1; v_gene: TRBV7-8; j_gene: TRBJ1-5; CDR3aa: CASSLVGQPNQPQHF; CDR3nt: TGTGCCAGCAGCTTAGTGGGACAGCCTAATCAGCCCCAGCATTTT
len: 13; abundance: few; d_gene: TRBD1; v_gene: TRBV24-1; j_gene: TRBJ1-1; CDR3aa: CAIRTGPDTEAFF; CDR3nt: TGTGCCATCAGGACAGGGCCGGACACTGAAGCTTTCTTT
len: 15; abundance: NA; d_gene: TRBD1; v_gene: TRBV2; j_gene: TRBJ2-7; CDR3aa: CASSGGQGFASEQYF; CDR3nt: TGTGCCAGCAGCGGGGGACAGGGGTTCGCATCCGAGCAGTACTTC
len: 15; abundance: NA; d_gene: NA; v_gene: TRBV2; j_gene: TRBJ2-3; CDR3aa: CASSEARLVSDTQYF; CDR3nt: TGTGCCAGCAGTGAAGCCAGACTAGTCTCAGATACGCAGTATTTT
len: 12; abundance: NA; d_gene: NA; v_gene: TRBV19; j_gene: TRBJ1-5; CDR3aa: CATRGGNQPQHF; CDR3nt: TGTGCCACCCGGGGGGGTAACCAGCCCCAGCATTTT
len: 12; abundance: NA; d_gene: NA; v_gene: TRBV6-5; j_gene: TRBJ1-2; CDR3aa: CASSLAGQGYTF; CDR3nt: TGTGCCAGCAGCCTCGCAGGGCAGGGCTACACCTTC
len: 17; abundance: NA; d_gene: TRBD2; v_gene: TRBV11-2; j_gene: TRBJ2-3; CDR3aa: CASSPGPGRGGSDTQYF; CDR3nt: TGTGCCAGCAGCCCCGGCCCGGGGCGGGGGGGCTCAGATACGCAGTATTTT
len: 18; abundance: many; d_gene: TRBD1; v_gene: TRBV11-2; j_gene: TRBJ1-2; CDR3aa: CASSLSRFGTGVGNGYTF; CDR3nt: TGTGCCAGCAGCTTAAGTCGGTTCGGGACAGGCGTGGGTAATGGCTACACCTTC
len: 15; abundance: NA; d_gene: NA; v_gene: TRBV7-8; j_gene: TRBJ2-4; CDR3aa: CASSLGGPGENIQYF; CDR3nt: TGTGCCAGCAGCTTGGGGGGTCCGGGAGAAAACATTCAGTACTTC
len: 15; abundance: NA; d_gene: TRBD1; v_gene: TRBV19; j_gene: TRBJ1-6; CDR3aa: CASSVTGGYNSPLHF; CDR3nt: TGTGCCAGTAGTGTTACAGGGGGCTATAATTCACCCCTCCACTTT
len: 16; abundance: NA; d_gene: NA; v_gene: TRBV6-1; j_gene: TRBJ2-5; CDR3aa: CASSDYTPLTGETQYF; CDR3nt: TGTGCCAGCAGTGATTATACACCTTTAACGGGGGAGACCCAGTACTTC
len: 14; abundance: NA; d_gene: TRBD1; v_gene: TRBV6-2/TRBV6-3; j_gene: TRBJ1-1; CDR3aa: CASSYSYRGTEAFF; CDR3nt: TGTGCCAGCAGTTACTCTTACAGGGGCACTGAAGCTTTCTTT
len: 15; abundance: once; d_gene: TRBD1; v_gene: TRBV7-6; j_gene: TRBJ2-7; CDR3aa: CASSLVGQVGSEQYF; CDR3nt: TGTGCCAGCAGCTTAGTAGGACAGGTCGGTAGCGAGCAGTACTTC
len: 16; abundance: NA; d_gene: NA; v_gene: TRBV7-6; j_gene: TRBJ2-5; CDR3aa: CASSLGTYFSRETQYF; CDR3nt: TGTGCCAGCAGCCTAGGGACTTACTTCTCTAGGGAGACCCAGTACTTC
len: 14; abundance: NA; d_gene: TRBD1; v_gene: TRBV19; j_gene: TRBJ1-4; CDR3aa: CATSPGTGFGKLFF; CDR3nt: TGTGCCACCTCTCCCGGGACAGGGTTCGGGAAACTGTTTTTT
len: 15; abundance: NA; d_gene: NA; v_gene: TRBV25-1; j_gene: TRBJ1-2; CDR3aa: CASSELGGPLPSYTF; CDR3nt: TGTGCCAGCAGTGAATTAGGGGGTCCGCTCCCCTCCTACACCTTC
len: 15; abundance: once; d_gene: TRBD2; v_gene: TRBV19; j_gene: TRBJ2-3; CDR3aa: CASSFLAGGTDTQYF; CDR3nt: TGTGCCAGTAGTTTCCTAGCGGGGGGTACAGATACGCAGTATTTT
len: 13; abundance: NA; d_gene: NA; v_gene: TRBV7-2; j_gene: TRBJ1-1; CDR3aa: CASSETGKWIAFF; CDR3nt: TGTGCCAGCAGCGAAACAGGGAAGTGGATAGCTTTCTTT
len: 14; abundance: NA; d_gene: TRBD1; v_gene: TRBV6-5; j_gene: TRBJ1-6; CDR3aa: CASSYVGGTSPLHF; CDR3nt: TGTGCCAGCAGTTACGTAGGGGGCACTTCACCCCTCCACTTT
len: 14; abundance: NA; d_gene: NA; v_gene: TRBV24-1; j_gene: TRBJ1-5; CDR3aa: CATSDLDSNQPQHF; CDR3nt: TGTGCCACCAGTGACCTGGACAGTAATCAGCCCCAGCATTTT
len: 16; abundance: once; d_gene: TRBD2; v_gene: TRBV4-2; j_gene: TRBJ2-1; CDR3aa: CASSQEWGGSYNEQFF; CDR3nt: TGTGCCAGCAGCCAAGAGTGGGGGGGCTCCTACAATGAGCAGTTCTTC
len: 15; abundance: NA; d_gene: NA; v_gene: TRBV7-2; j_gene: TRBJ2-2; CDR3aa: CASSLRGLGAGELFF; CDR3nt: TGTGCCAGCAGCTTAAGGGGACTGGGGGCCGGGGAGCTGTTTTTT
len: 17; abundance: NA; d_gene: TRBD1; v_gene: TRBV11-3; j_gene: TRBJ2-2; CDR3aa: CASRPRRGQGNTGELFF; CDR3nt: TGTGCCAGCAGACCAAGAAGAGGACAGGGAAACACCGGGGAGCTGTTTTTT
len: 14; abundance: NA; d_gene: NA; v_gene: TRBV19; j_gene: TRBJ2-1; CDR3aa: CATRPGTSYNEQFF; CDR3nt: TGTGCCACCAGACCCGGGACTTCCTACAATGAGCAGTTCTTC
len: 14; abundance: NA; d_gene: NA; v_gene: TRBV7-9; j_gene: TRBJ1-4; CDR3aa: CASSLPGLNEKLFF; CDR3nt: TGTGCCAGCAGCTTACCAGGGTTGAATGAAAAACTGTTTTTT